The rows below give T cell receptor beta chains drawn from one sample of a study of CD8 T cells in Susac syndrome. TCRdb recomputed calls from the immunoSEQ multiplex PCR reads with MiXCR, one row per CDR3 protein. Here the sample spans fewer than 300,000 distinct CDR3 sequences, 85% being singletons. The sample taken for sequencing was CD8+ T cells from PBMCs. The receptors were gathered from a human donor with multiple sclerosis. CDR3s include the opening cysteine and the closing phenylalanine or tryptophan. D genes are given only for firm matches. Clone size is given for some rows only: seen once, a few or many times, or a class if the clone is expanded.

TRBV29-1	TRBJ1-1	once	TRBD1	CSVPETGGARTEAFF	TGCAGCGTCCCTGAGACAGGGGGCGCGAGAACTGAAGCTTTCTTT
TRBV20-1	TRBJ2-1	NA	NA	CSARGLDRESAYNEQFF	TGCAGTGCTAGAGGCTTGGACCGGGAGAGTGCCTACAATGAGCAGTTCTTC
TRBV12-3/TRBV12-4	TRBJ2-4	NA	NA	CASSSDGAKNIQYF	TGTGCCAGCAGTTCGGACGGAGCCAAAAACATTCAGTACTTC
TRBV7-3	TRBJ1-1	NA	TRBD1	CAVGTELEAFF	TGTGCGGTCGGGACAGAGTTGGAAGCTTTCTTT
TRBV28	TRBJ1-5	NA	TRBD1	CASSLSLTGHQPQHF	TGTGCCAGCAGTTTATCGTTGACAGGGCATCAGCCCCAGCATTTT
TRBV9	TRBJ1-1	NA	NA	CASSLRTENTEAFF	TGTGCCAGCAGCCTTCGGACAGAGAACACTGAAGCTTTCTTT
TRBV6-1	TRBJ1-2	NA	NA	CASSELSANGYTF	TGTGCCAGCAGTGAACTGTCAGCTAATGGCTACACCTTC
TRBV24-1	TRBJ1-1	NA	TRBD1	CATSDLVTGTRTEAFF	TGTGCCACCAGTGATTTGGTGACAGGGACGCGCACTGAAGCTTTCTTT
TRBV11-2	TRBJ1-2	NA	NA	CASSPPVGGGYTF	TGTGCCAGCAGCCCCCCGGTAGGGGGTGGCTACACCTTC
TRBV5-5	TRBJ2-1	NA	NA	CASSFSGGAKNEQFF	TGTGCCAGCAGCTTTTCGGGGGGCGCGAAGAATGAGCAGTTCTTC
TRBV6-2/TRBV6-3	TRBJ1-5	NA	NA	CASSYGAAQHF	TGTGCCAGCAGTTACGGGGCGGCCCAGCATTTT
TRBV6-4	TRBJ2-1	NA	TRBD2	CASSAGGSPYNEQFF	TGTGCCAGCAGTGCGGGCGGGAGCCCCTACAATGAGCAGTTCTTC
TRBV28	TRBJ1-5	NA	TRBD1	CASSWTGDRGQPQHF	TGTGCCAGCAGTTGGACCGGGGACAGGGGGCAGCCCCAGCATTTT
TRBV4-1	TRBJ1-2	NA	NA	CASSHDPGLNYGYTF	TGCGCCAGCAGCCACGATCCCGGACTGAACTATGGCTACACCTTC